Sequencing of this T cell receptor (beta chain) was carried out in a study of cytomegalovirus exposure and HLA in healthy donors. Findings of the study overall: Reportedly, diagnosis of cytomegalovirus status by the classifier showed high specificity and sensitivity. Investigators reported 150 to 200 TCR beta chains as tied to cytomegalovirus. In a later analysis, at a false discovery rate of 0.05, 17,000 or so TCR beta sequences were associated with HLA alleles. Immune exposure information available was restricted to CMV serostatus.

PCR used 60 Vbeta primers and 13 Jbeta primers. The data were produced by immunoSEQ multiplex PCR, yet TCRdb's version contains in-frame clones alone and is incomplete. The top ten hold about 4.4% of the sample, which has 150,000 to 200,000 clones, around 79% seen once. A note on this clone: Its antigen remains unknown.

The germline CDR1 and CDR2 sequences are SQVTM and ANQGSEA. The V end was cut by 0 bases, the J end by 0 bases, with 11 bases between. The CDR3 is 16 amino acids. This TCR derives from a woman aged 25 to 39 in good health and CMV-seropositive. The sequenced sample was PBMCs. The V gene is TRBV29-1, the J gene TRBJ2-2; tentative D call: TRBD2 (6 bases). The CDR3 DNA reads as TGCAGCGTTGAAGATGGGGGGACCGCGAACACCGGGGAGCTGTTTTTT. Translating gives CSVEDGGTANTGELFF.